This entry lists 19 T cell receptor beta chains sequenced from one sample in a study of T cell responses to AZD1222 COVID-19 vaccine (dated by TCRdb to 2020 to 2023). In light of the paper, this sample's time point label describes: baseline before first vaccination. Library creation used the immunoSEQ multiplex PCR assay. TCRdb obtained this table from immuneACCESS and retained in-frame rearrangements with V and J assigned. These tables miss some clones; where compared with another copy, unresolved V genes account for less than half of the shortfall, and the remainder is unexplained. The sample profile shows around 140,000 clones; over 85% of them were found once. In total, the top ten clones hold approximately 1.7% of the sample. The source was peripheral blood, collected on day 0 of AZD1222 vaccination. These TCRs come from an adult in good health.

This clone was detected only once. The chain employs TRBV29-1 and TRBJ1-2; TRBD1 might be the D (5 bases). In germline, CDR1 is SQVTM, CDR2 ANQGSEA. V was trimmed by 4 bases and J by 7 bases, leaving 13 bases between them. The CDR3 sequence is 12 residues long. The CDR3 region has the DNA TGCAGCGTTGCTGGGGGAGTATCTGGCTACACCTTC. Amino acids: CSVAGGVSGYTF.

The chain uses TRBV11-2 and TRBJ2-1, with D unclear. The CDR3 covers 11 residues. V was pared by 1 base and J by 10 bases, with 5 bases between. From germline, CDR1 is SGHAT and CDR2 FQNNGV. DNA for the CDR3: TGTGCCAGCAGCTTAGCCACCGAGCAGTTCTTC. Translated, it gives CASSLATEQFF.

DNA of the CDR3: TGCAGTGCTAGTCCCTCTCGCGAAAAACTGTTTTTT. The encoded protein is CSASPSREKLFF. The chain combines TRBV20-1 with TRBJ1-4, with D uncertain. Between the trimmed V and J ends, which lost 3 bases and 8 bases, there was a span of 10 bases. This CDR3 is built from 12 residues. CDR1 DFQATT and CDR2 SNEGSKA come from the germline V gene (reference sequence).

J is TRBJ2-7 and V is TRBV2; 12 nucleotides agree with TRBD2. The germline gives CDR1 SNHLY, CDR2 FYNNEI. J was trimmed by 5 bases and V by 8 bases; bases with no gene match: 25. The CDR3 extends over 20 amino acids. CDR3 sequence (DNA): TGTGCCAGCCTAATCACCTGGACTAGCGGGACCGAGCGGATACGGAACGAGCAGTACTTC. Protein sequence: CASLITWTSGTERIRNEQYF.

This CDR3 is CASSQGTGVAKNIQYF. CDR3 nucleotide sequence: TGCGCCAGCAGCCAGGGAACGGGGGTAGCCAAAAACATTCAGTACTTC. The V and J genes are TRBV4-1 and TRBJ2-4, with TRBD2 as a possible D gene (6 bases). The CDR3 has 16 amino acids. The germline V and J ends were trimmed by 3 bases and 0 bases, with 12 bases remaining between them. CDR1 is MGHRA and CDR2 is YSYEKL in the germline V gene.

V usage is TRBV30 and J usage is TRBJ2-4; 7 bases are a match to TRBD2. There are 14 residues in the CDR3. Germline V gene lookup returns CDR1 GTSNPN and CDR2 SVGIG (reference sequence). V gave up 0 bases and J gave up 10 bases; unmatched junction bases: 9. The CDR3 reads CAWSVRGAGRIQYF. The DNA of the CDR3 is TGTGCCTGGAGTGTACGGGGAGCGGGAAGGATTCAGTACTTC. Looking up the rest from reference TRBV30 and TRBJ2-4 gives the full variable domain: SQTIHQWPATLVQPVGSPLSLECTVEGTSNPNLYWYRQAAGRGLQLLFYSVGIGQISSEVPQNLSASRPQDRQFILSSKKLLLSDSGFYLCAWSVRGAGRIQYFGAGTRLSVL.

The chain has TRBV27 and TRBJ1-2; 9 bases agree with TRBD1. This CDR3 contains 15 residues. After removal of 4 bases from V and 8 bases from J, the junction contained 11 bases not matched to a gene. Germline V gene lookup returns CDR1 MNHEY and CDR2 SMNVEV (reference sequence). CDR3 sequence: CASSSRPGTGIGYTF. The CDR3 DNA follows: TGTGCCAGCAGTTCTCGGCCTGGGACAGGGATCGGCTACACCTTC.

The V and J genes are TRBV29-1 and TRBJ2-7; 11 bases map to TRBD2. The junction had 5 bases not matched to a gene; V was cut back by 5 bases and J by 2 bases. The germline gives CDR1 SQVTM, CDR2 ANQGSEA. This CDR3 comprises 14 residues. This CDR3 is CSVQRLAGTYEQYF. CDR3 bases: TGCAGCGTTCAGAGACTAGCGGGAACCTACGAGCAGTACTTC.

The gene calls are TRBV2 and TRBJ2-1; 12 bases line up with TRBD2. The CDR3 is 18 amino acids. The V gene end was trimmed by 5 bases and the J gene end by 0 bases; junction bases not matched to a gene: 8. Looked up from germline, CDR1 is SNHLY and CDR2 is FYNNEI. The CDR3 spells CASSPGLAGRGSYNEQFF. In nucleotides, the CDR3 is TGTGCCAGCAGTCCGGGACTAGCGGGCAGGGGCTCCTACAATGAGCAGTTCTTC.

V gene TRBV4-1 combines with J gene TRBJ1-1; D gene unclear. The germline gives CDR1 MGHRA, CDR2 YSYEKL. Trimming stripped 2 bases from V and 3 bases from J, with 10 bases between. The CDR3 length is 14 residues. CDR3 protein: CASSQTPLDTEAFF. For the CDR3, the DNA is TGCGCCAGCAGCCAAACCCCTCTTGACACTGAAGCTTTCTTT.

The genes are TRBV24-1 and TRBJ2-1; 13 bases are a match to TRBD2. The junction had 2 bases not matched to a gene; V was cut back by 3 bases and J by 4 bases. Looked up from germline, CDR1 is KGHDR and CDR2 is SFDVKD. This CDR3 is built from 16 residues. For the CDR3, the DNA is TGTGCCACCAGTGATCCGGGACTAGCGGGATACAATGAGCAGTTCTTC. Amino acid sequence: CATSDPGLAGYNEQFF.

This clone was detected a few times. The J gene is TRBJ2-7, the V gene TRBV6-1; a possible D gene is TRBD2 (6 bases). Between the trimmed V and J ends, which lost 0 bases and 2 bases, there was a span of 11 bases. The CDR3 runs to 15 residues. CDR1 and CDR2 (germline): MNHNS, SASEGT. The CDR3 region is CASSEAGAGPYEQYF. CDR3 DNA: TGTGCCAGCAGTGAAGCGGGAGCGGGTCCCTACGAGCAGTACTTC.

This chain uses TRBV5-1 with TRBJ2-2, with TRBD1 matching 9 bases. The junction had 0 bases not matched to a gene; V was cut back by 0 bases and J by 3 bases. Germline V gene data show CDR1 as SGHRS and CDR2 as YFSETQ. The CDR3 totals 15 residues. CDR3 sequence: CASSLGDRDTGELFF. The CDR3 region has the DNA TGCGCCAGCAGCTTGGGGGACAGGGACACCGGGGAGCTGTTTTTT. The full variable domain, in which reference TRBV5-1 and TRBJ2-2 provide the parts outside the CDR3, is KAGVTQTPRYLIKTRGQQVTLSCSPISGHRSVSWYQQTPGQGLQFLFEYFSETQRNKGNFPGRFSGRQFSNSRSEMNVSTLELGDSALYLCASSLGDRDTGELFFGEGSRLTVL.

This chain uses TRBV7-3 with TRBJ1-1; D call uncertain. CDR1 SGHTA and CDR2 FQGTGA come from the germline V gene. Trimming pared 0 bases from V and 2 bases from J, leaving 7 bases between. The CDR3 covers 14 residues. The CDR3, as DNA: TGTGCCAGCAGCTTAACAACAGCAAACACTGAAGCTTTCTTT. Its protein is CASSLTTANTEAFF.

The CDR3: CASSDRGLPTNTEAFF. DNA for the CDR3: TGTGCCAGCAGTGACAGGGGGCTCCCCACTAACACTGAAGCTTTCTTT. The chain employs TRBV6-1 and TRBJ1-1; 8 bases are a match to TRBD1. There are 16 residues in the CDR3. After removal of 3 bases from V and 2 bases from J, the junction contained 8 bases not matched to a gene. Germline CDR1 and CDR2: MNHNS and SASEGT.

J is TRBJ2-7 and V is TRBV5-1; D not certain. With 1 base removed from V and 3 bases from J, the gap between germline ends came to 11 bases. The CDR3 runs 14 residues. Germline CDR1 SGHRS, CDR2 YFSETQ. The CDR3 loop is CASSLTRPLYEQYF. CDR3 bases: TGCGCCAGCAGCTTGACGCGTCCCCTCTACGAGCAGTACTTC. Filled out from reference TRBV5-1 and TRBJ2-7, the complete variable domain reads KAGVTQTPRYLIKTRGQQVTLSCSPISGHRSVSWYQQTPGQGLQFLFEYFSETQRNKGNFPGRFSGRQFSNSRSEMNVSTLELGDSALYLCASSLTRPLYEQYFGPGTRLTVT.

The genes are TRBV7-9 and TRBJ1-2; possibly TRBD1 for D (5 bases). CDR3 length: 13 amino acids. V lost 3 bases and J lost 8, with 13 bases in between. CDR1 and CDR2 (germline): SEHNR, FQNEAQ (reference sequence). CDR3 sequence (DNA): TGTGCCAGCAGCTTGCCCAGGGAGGAGGGCTACACCTTC. Protein product: CASSLPREEGYTF.

The chain couples TRBV6-6 to TRBJ1-1; D gene unclear. V gave up 6 bases and J gave up 1 base, with 9 bases separating them. Germline V gene lookup returns CDR1 MNHNY and CDR2 SVGAGI (reference sequence). The CDR3 has 13 amino acids. CDR3 sequence reads: CASSFGRNTEAFF. The CDR3 DNA follows: TGTGCCAGCAGCTTCGGGCGGAACACTGAAGCTTTCTTT.

The chain is built from TRBV27 and TRBJ2-2, with 13 bases lining up with TRBD2. Unmatched junction bases numbered 11, after V lost 1 base and J lost 9 bases. Germline-derived CDR1 and CDR2 are MNHEY and SMNVEV (reference sequence). CDR3 length: 18 residues. The CDR3 DNA is TGTGCCAGCAGTTTATTCAGACTAGCGGGGGGTTTTAAAAGGGAGCTGTTTTTT. Protein: CASSLFRLAGGFKRELFF.